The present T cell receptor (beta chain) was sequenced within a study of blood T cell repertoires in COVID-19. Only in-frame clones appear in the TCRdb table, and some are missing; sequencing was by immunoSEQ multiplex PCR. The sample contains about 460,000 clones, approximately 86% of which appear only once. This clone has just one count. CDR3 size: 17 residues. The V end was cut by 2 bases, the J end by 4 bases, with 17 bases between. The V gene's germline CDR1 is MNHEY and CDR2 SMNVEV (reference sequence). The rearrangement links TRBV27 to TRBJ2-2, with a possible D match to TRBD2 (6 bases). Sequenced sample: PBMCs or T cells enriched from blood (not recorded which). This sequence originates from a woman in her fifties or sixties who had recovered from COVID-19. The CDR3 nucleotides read TGTGCCAGCAGTTTAGGTGGCGGGGTGGAGGGCACCGGGGAGCTGTTTTTT. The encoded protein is CASSLGGGVEGTGELFF.